What follows describes a single T cell receptor beta chain. This entry belongs to a study of blood T cell repertoires in COVID-19. At the level of the study: Specimens from acute and convalescent COVID-19 originated in the United States, Italy and Spain. Sources were T cells, B-cell-depleted T cells, or PBMCs; the material itself was cDNA or gDNA.

As originally analysed: By means of reference gene primer amplification, nucleated cell counts were estimated. Sequencing was performed with immunoSEQ multiplex PCR; in TCRdb, only in-frame clones are kept and a portion is missing. V, J and clone size were drawn from that table, and D and trimming were deduced from the DNA. The data hold some 120,000 clones, with about four fifths observed a single time. The source material was peripheral blood. This TCR was sampled from a woman between 50 and 59 years old with acute or convalescent COVID-19.

The CDR3 loop reads CASSYGQLNPEQYF. CDR3 nucleotide sequence: TGTGCCAGCAGTTACGGACAGCTGAACCCCGAGCAGTACTTC. The chain has TRBV27 and TRBJ2-7; maybe TRBD1 (6 bases). With 4 bases removed from V and 6 bases from J, the gap between germline ends came to 16 bases. Per the germline V gene, CDR1 is MNHEY and CDR2 is SMNVEV (reference sequence). The CDR3 totals 14 residues.